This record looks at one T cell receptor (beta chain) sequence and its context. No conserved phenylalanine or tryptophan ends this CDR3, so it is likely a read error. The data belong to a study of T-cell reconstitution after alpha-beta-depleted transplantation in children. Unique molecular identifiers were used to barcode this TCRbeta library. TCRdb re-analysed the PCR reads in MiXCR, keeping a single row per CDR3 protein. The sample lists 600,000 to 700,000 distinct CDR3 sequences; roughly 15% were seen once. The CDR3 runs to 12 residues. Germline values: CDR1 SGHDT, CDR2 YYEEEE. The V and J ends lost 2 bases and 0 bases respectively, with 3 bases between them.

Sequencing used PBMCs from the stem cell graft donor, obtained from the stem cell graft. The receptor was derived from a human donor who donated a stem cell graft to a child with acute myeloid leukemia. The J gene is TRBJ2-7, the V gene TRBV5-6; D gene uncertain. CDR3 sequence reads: CASSFDSYEQYL. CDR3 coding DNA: TGTGCCAGCAGCTTCGACTCCTACGAGCAGTACCTC.